The rows below give T cell receptor beta chains drawn from one sample of a study of PD-1 blockade in classical Hodgkin lymphoma. Measured with immunoSEQ multiplex PCR; TCRdb has only the in-frame clones, and not every one. The profile shows 27,000 or so clones, about 80% of them singletons. Specimen: CD4+ T cells from blood, collected at baseline. The receptors were gathered from a human donor with classical Hodgkin lymphoma. The CDR3 runs from the conserved cysteine through the conserved F or W. The D gene is left open where the match is weak. Clone size appears in some rows only: once, few, many, or a class for an expanded clone.

CASSRTVTTEAFF | TGTGCCAGCAGCAGGACAGTAACCACTGAAGCTTTCTTT | - | TRBJ1-1 | - | 13 | TRBV7-9
CASSLVGGGGDTQYF | TGTGCCAGCAGCTTAGTAGGCGGGGGGGGAGATACGCAGTATTTT | - | TRBJ2-3 | TRBD2 | 15 | TRBV11-3
CSVVPDNYGYTF | TGCAGCGTTGTGCCCGATAACTATGGCTACACCTTC | - | TRBJ1-2 | - | 12 | TRBV29-1
CASSLTGGRHEKLFF | TGTGCCAGCTCGCTTACAGGGGGCAGACATGAAAAACTGTTTTTT | - | TRBJ1-4 | TRBD1 | 15 | TRBV18
CASSLLGQGADTQYF | TGTGCCAGCAGCTTGTTGGGTCAGGGGGCAGATACGCAGTATTTT | - | TRBJ2-3 | TRBD1 | 15 | TRBV5-8
CASSLDSPGEKLFF | TGCGCCAGCAGCCTGGACAGCCCGGGAGAAAAACTGTTTTTT | few | TRBJ1-4 | - | 14 | TRBV5-1
CASSLSRGRGTDTQYF | TGTGCCAGCAGCCTTTCTAGGGGTAGGGGCACAGATACGCAGTATTTT | - | TRBJ2-3 | - | 16 | TRBV5-8
CASSIDQGGFSEQYF | TGTGCCAGCAGCATTGATCAGGGGGGGTTCAGCGAGCAGTACTTC | - | TRBJ2-7 | - | 15 | TRBV5-4
CASSLAGDSYEQYF | TGTGCCAGCAGCTTAGCAGGGGATTCCTACGAGCAGTACTTC | - | TRBJ2-7 | - | 14 | TRBV7-9
CASSRMLTETQYF | TGTGCCAGCAGCCGTATGTTGACGGAGACCCAGTACTTC | - | TRBJ2-5 | - | 13 | TRBV5-4
CASSPRSDHTEAFF | TGTGCCAGCTCACCACGTTCGGACCACACTGAAGCTTTCTTT | - | TRBJ1-1 | - | 14 | TRBV18
CASTIPDRRAEAFF | TGCGCCAGCACCATCCCTGACAGGCGGGCTGAAGCTTTCTTT | - | TRBJ1-1 | - | 14 | TRBV10-2
CASSLGDRDYEQYF | TGCGCCAGCAGCTTAGGAGACAGGGATTACGAGCAGTACTTC | - | TRBJ2-7 | TRBD1 | 14 | TRBV5-1
CASSQSRISSYNEQFF | TGCGCCAGCAGCCAAAGTAGAATTAGCTCCTACAATGAGCAGTTCTTC | - | TRBJ2-1 | - | 16 | TRBV4-3
CASSVEVSNQPQHF | TGTGCCAGCAGTGTTGAGGTTAGCAATCAGCCCCAGCATTTT | - | TRBJ1-5 | - | 14 | TRBV2
CASRAGFDEQYF | TGTGCCAGCAGAGCGGGTTTCGACGAGCAGTACTTC | few | TRBJ2-7 | - | 12 | TRBV2
CSVTRDRGGDTQYF | TGCAGCGTTACACGGGACAGGGGGGGAGATACGCAGTATTTT | - | TRBJ2-3 | TRBD1 | 14 | TRBV29-1
CASSYRDNQPQHF | TGTGCCAGCAGTTACAGGGACAATCAGCCCCAGCATTTT | - | TRBJ1-5 | - | 13 | TRBV6-5
CASSLSTVGPYEQYF | TGTGCCAGCAGTTTATCGACAGTTGGCCCCTACGAGCAGTACTTC | - | TRBJ2-7 | - | 15 | TRBV27
CASSAHLSVGYSNQPQHF | TGTGCCAGTAGTGCACACCTCTCGGTGGGCTATAGCAATCAGCCCCAGCATTTT | - | TRBJ1-5 | - | 18 | TRBV19
CASRVSGRETQYF | TGTGCCAGTAGGGTTTCTGGGCGTGAGACCCAGTACTTC | few | TRBJ2-5 | - | 13 | TRBV19
CASTDRFGLGKLFF | TGTGCCAGCACCGACAGGTTTGGACTGGGAAAACTGTTTTTT | - | TRBJ1-4 | - | 14 | TRBV28
CASSLGVGTGGSGNTIYF | TGTGCCAGCAGCTTGGGAGTCGGGACAGGGGGCTCCGGAAACACCATATATTTT | - | TRBJ1-3 | TRBD1 | 18 | TRBV7-9
CASSFGTKNNSPLHF | TGTGCCAGCAGTTTCGGGACAAAGAATAATTCACCCCTCCACTTT | - | TRBJ1-6 | - | 15 | TRBV6-1
CASSIDPDNEQFF | TGTGCCAGCAGCATTGACCCTGACAATGAGCAGTTCTTC | - | TRBJ2-1 | - | 13 | TRBV6-5
CASSPTAGAVLEETQYF | TGTGCCAGCTCACCGACAGCGGGGGCGGTTTTGGAGGAGACCCAGTACTTC | - | TRBJ2-5 | TRBD2 | 17 | TRBV18
CASVSDTNYGYTF | TGTGCCAGCGTATCCGACACGAACTATGGCTACACCTTC | - | TRBJ1-2 | - | 13 | TRBV28
CAWSAGQDNSPLHF | TGTGCCTGGAGTGCTGGACAAGATAATTCACCCCTCCACTTT | - | TRBJ1-6 | - | 14 | TRBV30